This T cell receptor beta chain was captured by sequencing in a study of T cell responses to AZD1222 COVID-19 vaccine. Losses at the gene ends were 1 base for V and 8 bases for J; bases not matched to a gene: 8. Germline loops: CDR1 KGHDR, CDR2 SFDVKD. The CDR3 consists of 15 residues. The protocol was immunoSEQ multiplex PCR, while the TCRdb copy is restricted to in-frame clones and leaves out a portion. The table lists over 100,000 clones, about 85% of them singletons, with 2% to 3% in the top ten. As for this clone: Its antigen remains unknown.

Overall study findings and caveats: Reportedly, close to half of spike-specific TCRs are directed against unmutated variant regions. After two AZD1222 doses, spike-specific TCR breadth and depth rose versus day 0. A mostly white British donor set with more females was recruited, and clonal diversity was possibly underestimated.

Sequencing was performed on peripheral blood, taken on day 0 of AZD1222 vaccination. V is TRBV24-1 and J is TRBJ1-2, with 8 bases fitting TRBD1. The clonotype comes from an adult in good health. The CDR3 nucleotides are TGTGCCACCAGTGATTTCGGACAGGGTCGGGAAGGCTACACCTTC. As protein: CATSDFGQGREGYTF.